This is a list of T cell receptor beta chains from one sample in a study of cytomegalovirus exposure and HLA in healthy donors. The repertoire was sequenced with immunoSEQ multiplex PCR; TCRdb's copy has only in-frame clones and lacks some. The top ten hold 1.5% to 2% of the sample, which has approximately 150,000 clones, about two thirds seen once. Sequencing was carried out using PBMCs. The receptors shown here come from a woman under 30 in good health and CMV-seronegative. CDR3s include the opening cysteine and the closing phenylalanine or tryptophan. D genes are given only for firm matches. The size of a clone is reported for some rows only, either as once, few or many, or as a class for expanded clones.

TGTGCCAGCAGTTACTCGCCCTACAGGGTTAACTATGGCTACACCTTC	CASSYSPYRVNYGYTF	-	TRBJ1-2	-	TRBV6-5
TGTGCCAGCAGCTTGGCGCGGATTTACTCCTACGAGCAGTACTTC	CASSLARIYSYEQYF	-	TRBJ2-7	-	TRBV5-5
TGTGCCAGCAAAGTAGGACAGGTGAACACTGAAGCTTTCTTT	CASKVGQVNTEAFF	-	TRBJ1-1	TRBD1	TRBV6-5
TGCGCCAGCAGCCTGAACGGACAGAATAACTATGGCTACACCTTC	CASSLNGQNNYGYTF	-	TRBJ1-2	-	TRBV4-1
TGTGCCTGGAGCGAGCGCAATCAGCCCCAGCATTTT	CAWSERNQPQHF	-	TRBJ1-5	-	TRBV30
TGTGCCAGTAGTATCCCCACAGGGGGTGCCCAAGAGACCCAGTACTTC	CASSIPTGGAQETQYF	-	TRBJ2-5	TRBD1	TRBV19
TGCGCCAGCAGCTTAAACCTCCGGGAGACCCAGTACTTC	CASSLNLRETQYF	-	TRBJ2-5	-	TRBV5-1
TGTGCCAGCAGCCCCCATAGGGGGGCGGGGGCTAACACCGGGGAGCTGTTTTTT	CASSPHRGAGANTGELFF	-	TRBJ2-2	-	TRBV4-2
TGTGCCATCAGTGATCGACAGGGTTTCAATCAGCCCCAGCATTTT	CAISDRQGFNQPQHF	-	TRBJ1-5	TRBD1	TRBV10-3
TGCGCCAGCAGCCAGGGAGAGAACACTGAAGCTTTCTTT	CASSQGENTEAFF	-	TRBJ1-1	-	TRBV4-3
TGTGCCAGCAGCTTAAACATCGGGACAGGGAGTGGAAACACCATATATTTT	CASSLNIGTGSGNTIYF	once	TRBJ1-3	TRBD1	TRBV7-9
TGCAGCGTGCGGACCGGGACAGTCACAGATACGCAGTATTTT	CSVRTGTVTDTQYF	-	TRBJ2-3	TRBD1	TRBV29-1
TGTGCCAGCTCACCACTTCTTCGTCAGGTCACCTATGGCTACACCTTC	CASSPLLRQVTYGYTF	-	TRBJ1-2	-	TRBV18
TGTGCCAGCAGCTCCATTACAGGGGGCCCCAATGAGCAGTTCTTC	CASSSITGGPNEQFF	once	TRBJ2-1	TRBD1	TRBV11-3
TGTGCCAGCAGCTCACAGACAGGGGGGAACACTGAAGCTTTCTTT	CASSSQTGGNTEAFF	-	TRBJ1-1	TRBD1	TRBV11-3
TGTGCCAGCAGACCTTCGATAACCACTGGTGAAAAACTGTTTTTT	CASRPSITTGEKLFF	-	TRBJ1-4	-	TRBV6-6
TGTGCCAGCAGTCCAACTAGCGATACGCAGTATTTT	CASSPTSDTQYF	-	TRBJ2-3	-	TRBV5-4
TGTTCCAGCAGCACTAGACTAGCGGGACACACCGGGGAGCTGTTTTTT	CSSSTRLAGHTGELFF	-	TRBJ2-2	TRBD2	TRBV7-9
TGCGCCAGCAGCCAAGCTAGCGGGAGGGATACGCAGTATTTT	CASSQASGRDTQYF	-	TRBJ2-3	TRBD2	TRBV4-3
TGTGCCAGCAGTTTTGACAGGGGGTCCGGGGCCAACGTCCTGACTTTC	CASSFDRGSGANVLTF	-	TRBJ2-6	TRBD1	TRBV28
TGTGCCAGCAGTTCCCAACAGGGTACAGGCTACACCTTC	CASSSQQGTGYTF	-	TRBJ1-2	-	TRBV6-5
TGTGCCAGCAGTGAATTTCCGGTTAATTCACCCCTCCACTTT	CASSEFPVNSPLHF	few	TRBJ1-6	-	TRBV6-1
TGTGCCAGCAGCGTAGCATCAGAAAGGAACACTGAAGCTTTCTTT	CASSVASERNTEAFF	-	TRBJ1-1	-	TRBV9
TGTGCCAGCAGCCCCCCCCAACAGGGGGGTATCGAGCAGTACTTC	CASSPPQQGGIEQYF	-	TRBJ2-7	TRBD1	TRBV13
TGTGCCAGCAGCGGGCGGGGCTACAATGAGCAGTTCTTC	CASSGRGYNEQFF	few	TRBJ2-1	-	TRBV13
TGTGCCAGCAGCGCCAGCGGGTACAGCAATCAGCCCCAGCATTTT	CASSASGYSNQPQHF	-	TRBJ1-5	-	TRBV9
TGTGCCAGCAGCTTAGAGACAGCCTACGAGCAGTACTTC	CASSLETAYEQYF	few	TRBJ2-7	-	TRBV11-2
TGTGCCTGGATGTGGACAGCAACCACCTCTGGAAACACCATATATTTT	CAWMWTATTSGNTIYF	-	TRBJ1-3	-	TRBV30
TGTGCCAGCTCACCACAGTCAGGGGGCGAGGGCATTCAGTACTTC	CASSPQSGGEGIQYF	-	TRBJ2-4	TRBD1	TRBV18
TGTGCCAGCAAGGGGGACAGGGGTGAAAATCAGCCCCAGCATTTT	CASKGDRGENQPQHF	once	TRBJ1-5	TRBD1	TRBV6-5
TGTGCCAGCAGCCCCGAGGTTGGGCCCCAGCATTTT	CASSPEVGPQHF	few	TRBJ1-5	-	TRBV7-9
TGTGCGCTGGCGGAATCGGGCAATCAGCCCCAGCATTTT	CALAESGNQPQHF	-	TRBJ1-5	-	TRBV19
TGTGCCAGCAGCCCGACAGGGATCCTGATCAACACTGAAGCTTTCTTT	CASSPTGILINTEAFF	few	TRBJ1-1	TRBD1	TRBV7-9
TGTGCCAGCAGCCCCCTATTAAGCGGGGGGAACTACAATGAGCAGTTCTTC	CASSPLLSGGNYNEQFF	-	TRBJ2-1	TRBD2	TRBV11-2
TGTGCCAGCAGCCAAGAACTACGCGGGGAGCTGTTTTTT	CASSQELRGELFF	-	TRBJ2-2	-	TRBV14
TGTGCCACAGCCCCCGGAGCGGGGGCCTACGAGCAGTACTTC	CATAPGAGAYEQYF	-	TRBJ2-7	TRBD2	TRBV19
TGTGCCAGCAGCACCTTGGACAGGGGGTTACAGCCCCAGCATTTT	CASSTLDRGLQPQHF	-	TRBJ1-5	TRBD1	TRBV7-9
TGTGCCAGCAGTTCCCTGGGAGGGAACACCGGGGAGCTGTTTTTT	CASSSLGGNTGELFF	-	TRBJ2-2	-	TRBV6-5
TGTGCCAGCAGTTTATTTCAGGCGCCGGACATGAACACTGAAGCTTTCTTT	CASSLFQAPDMNTEAFF	few	TRBJ1-1	-	TRBV28
TGTGCCAGCGGATCATCAGGGGGAAATGAGCAGTTCTTC	CASGSSGGNEQFF	many	TRBJ2-1	TRBD1	TRBV5-6
TGTGCCAGCAGCCGACTAGCGGGGGCTAACGAGCAGTACTTC	CASSRLAGANEQYF	-	TRBJ2-7	TRBD2	TRBV7-2
TGTGCCAGCAGTAAACTAGCGGGGGGTTACAATGAGCAGTTCTTC	CASSKLAGGYNEQFF	-	TRBJ2-1	TRBD2	TRBV2
TGTGCCATCAGTGCCGGACAGGAAAACTACAATGAGCAGTTCTTC	CAISAGQENYNEQFF	once	TRBJ2-1	TRBD1	TRBV10-3
TGTGCCAGCAGTTTAGCCCGGGGGGCCACCTACGAGCAGTACTTC	CASSLARGATYEQYF	-	TRBJ2-7	-	TRBV6-5
TGTGCCAGCAGCTTAGAGGGAGGGGTGGACTATGGCTACACCTTC	CASSLEGGVDYGYTF	few	TRBJ1-2	-	TRBV7-9
TGTGCCAGCAGCAATAACCCTAGTGCCGGTGAAGCTTTCTTT	CASSNNPSAGEAFF	few	TRBJ1-1	-	TRBV6-5
TGTGCCATCAGTGAGTCTCAGGGAAAACTGTTTTTT	CAISESQGKLFF	-	TRBJ1-4	-	TRBV10-3
TGTGCCAGCAGTCCCATCCTTAGCGGGGTGAACACCGGGGAGCTGTTTTTT	CASSPILSGVNTGELFF	-	TRBJ2-2	TRBD2	TRBV27
TGTGCCAGCAGCTTAAGACAGGGGGCCCCTTTGCATGAGCAGTTCTTC	CASSLRQGAPLHEQFF	-	TRBJ2-1	TRBD1	TRBV7-9
TGTGCCAGCTCACCCCCCGACAGGGTTGAAGCTTTCTTT	CASSPPDRVEAFF	-	TRBJ1-1	TRBD1	TRBV18
TGTGCCAGCAGCCAACCGGGACTAGGGGTCTACGAGCAGTACTTC	CASSQPGLGVYEQYF	-	TRBJ2-7	TRBD2	TRBV4-2
TGTGCCAGCACCCCGTACGGGGCTGGAAACACCATATATTTT	CASTPYGAGNTIYF	few	TRBJ1-3	-	TRBV5-6
TGTGCCAGCAGCATGGACAGAGCTAACTATGGCTACACCTTC	CASSMDRANYGYTF	-	TRBJ1-2	-	TRBV6-6